This TCR beta chain was captured in a study of shared clonotypes between healthy human individuals. General study points: In general, naive subsets displayed greater estimated richness than memory subsets did. Some naive CD4 clonotypes, about 5%, turned up in common across a few donors.

Deep level was the assay's run setting. Here immunoSEQ multiplex PCR was the method, and the copy in TCRdb shows in-frame clones only, minus some. This table holds millions of clones, just over 90% found once. Germline CDR1 SGDLS, CDR2 YYNGEE. The CDR3 has 14 amino acids. Trimming took off 0 bases at V and 7 bases at J, with 11 bases between the two ends. A split of CD4+ cells into CD45RA+ naive and CD45RA-negative memory subsets was performed. As for this clone: As yet, its antigen is unknown. Other DNA variants within this sample encode the same CDR3.

The material sequenced was naive CD4+ T cells sorted from blood. Subset noted: CD45RA+ positively selected. The receptor's source is a man between 18 and 29 years old in good health. V gene TRBV9 combines with J gene TRBJ2-1, with D perhaps matching TRBD2 (5 bases). The CDR3 DNA reads TGTGCCAGCAGCGTAGCTACTAGTGGGAATGAGCAGTTCTTC. Translating gives CASSVATSGNEQFF.